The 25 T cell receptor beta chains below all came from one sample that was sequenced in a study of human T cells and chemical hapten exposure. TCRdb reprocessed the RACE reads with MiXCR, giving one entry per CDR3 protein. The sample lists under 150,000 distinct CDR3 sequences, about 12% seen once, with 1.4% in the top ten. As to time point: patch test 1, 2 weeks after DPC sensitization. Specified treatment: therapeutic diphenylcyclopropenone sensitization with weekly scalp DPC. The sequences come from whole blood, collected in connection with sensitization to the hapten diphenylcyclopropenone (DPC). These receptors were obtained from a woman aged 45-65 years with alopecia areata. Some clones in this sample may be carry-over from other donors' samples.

CDR3 DNA: TGCGCCAGCAGCCAAGAAGGTGTAGTCGTTGACGAGACCCAGTACTTC. Translation gives CASSQEGVVVDETQYF. This chain uses TRBV4-1 with TRBJ2-5; D not certain. The ends were cut back, 0 bases at V and 5 bases at J, with 16 bases in the middle. This CDR3 has 16 residues. Per germline, CDR1 MGHRA and CDR2 YSYEKL.

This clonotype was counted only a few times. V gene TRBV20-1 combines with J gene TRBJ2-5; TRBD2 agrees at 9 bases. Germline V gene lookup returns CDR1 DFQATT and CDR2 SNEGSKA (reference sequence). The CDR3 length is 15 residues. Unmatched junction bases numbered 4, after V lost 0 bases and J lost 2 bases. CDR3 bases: TGCAGTGCTAGAGATCTCACTAGCGGGCAAGAGACCCAGTACTTC. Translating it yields CSARDLTSGQETQYF.

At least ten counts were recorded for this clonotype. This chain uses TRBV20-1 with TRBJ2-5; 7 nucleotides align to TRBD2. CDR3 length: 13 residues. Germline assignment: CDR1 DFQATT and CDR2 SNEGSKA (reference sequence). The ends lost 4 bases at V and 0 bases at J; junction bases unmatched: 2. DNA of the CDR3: TGCAGTGCTATCGGGACTAACCAAGAGACCCAGTACTTC. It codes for CSAIGTNQETQYF.

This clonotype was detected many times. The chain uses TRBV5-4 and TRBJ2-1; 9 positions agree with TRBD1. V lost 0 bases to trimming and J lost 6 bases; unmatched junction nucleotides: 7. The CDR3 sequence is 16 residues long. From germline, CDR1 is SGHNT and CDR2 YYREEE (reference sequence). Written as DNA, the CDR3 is TGTGCCAGCAGCTTGGGGGACAGGGAAGCTAGCAATGAGCAGTTCTTC. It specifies CASSLGDREASNEQFF.

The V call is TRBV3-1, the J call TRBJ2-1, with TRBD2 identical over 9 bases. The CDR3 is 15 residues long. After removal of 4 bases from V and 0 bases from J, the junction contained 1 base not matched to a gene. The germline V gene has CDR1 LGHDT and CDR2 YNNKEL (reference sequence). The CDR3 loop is CASSRSGSSYNEQFF. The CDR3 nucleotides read TGTGCCAGCAGCCGTAGCGGGAGCTCCTACAATGAGCAGTTCTTC.

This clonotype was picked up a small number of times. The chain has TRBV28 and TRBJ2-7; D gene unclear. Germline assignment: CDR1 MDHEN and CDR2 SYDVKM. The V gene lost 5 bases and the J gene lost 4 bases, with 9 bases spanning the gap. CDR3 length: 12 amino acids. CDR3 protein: CASSPSYYEQYF. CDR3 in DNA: TGTGCCAGCAGTCCATCCTATTACGAGCAGTACTTC.

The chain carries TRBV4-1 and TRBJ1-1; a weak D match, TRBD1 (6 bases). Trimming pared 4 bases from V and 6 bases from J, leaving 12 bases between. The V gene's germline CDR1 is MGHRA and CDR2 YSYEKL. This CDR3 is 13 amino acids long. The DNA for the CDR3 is TGCGCCAGCAGCCGAACAGGGTACCCTGAAGCTTTCTTT. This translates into CASSRTGYPEAFF.

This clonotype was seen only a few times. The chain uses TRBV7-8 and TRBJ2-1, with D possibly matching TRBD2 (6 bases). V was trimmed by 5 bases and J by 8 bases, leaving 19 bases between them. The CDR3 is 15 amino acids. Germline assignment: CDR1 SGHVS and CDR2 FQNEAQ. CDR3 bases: TGTGCCAGCAGCCCCCGGGACTGGACTTCATATGAGCAGTTCTTC. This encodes CASSPRDWTSYEQFF. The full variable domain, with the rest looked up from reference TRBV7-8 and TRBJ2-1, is GAGVSQSPRYKVAKRGQDVALRCDPISGHVSLFWYQQALGQGPEFLTYFQNEAQLDKSGLPSDRFFAERPEGSVSTLKIQRTQQEDSAVYLCASSPRDWTSYEQFFGPGTRLTVL.

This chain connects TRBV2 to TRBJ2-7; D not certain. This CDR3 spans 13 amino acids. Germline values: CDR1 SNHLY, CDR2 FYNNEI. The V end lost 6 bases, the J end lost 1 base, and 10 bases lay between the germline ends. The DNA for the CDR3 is TGTGCCAGCAGCCTAGTGTTTTCCTACGAGCAGTACTTC. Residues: CASSLVFSYEQYF.

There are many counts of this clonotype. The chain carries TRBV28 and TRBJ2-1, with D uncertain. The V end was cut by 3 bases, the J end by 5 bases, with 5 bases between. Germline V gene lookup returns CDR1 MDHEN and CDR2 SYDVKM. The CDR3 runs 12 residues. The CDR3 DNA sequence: TGTGCCAGCAGTTTCGGAGACAATGAGCAGTTCTTC. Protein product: CASSFGDNEQFF.

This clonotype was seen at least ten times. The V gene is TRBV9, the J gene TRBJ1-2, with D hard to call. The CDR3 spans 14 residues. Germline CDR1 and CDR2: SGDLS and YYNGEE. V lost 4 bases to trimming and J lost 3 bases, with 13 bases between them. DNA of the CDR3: TGTGCCAGCAGCTCGGCCGGGCTCTACTATGGCTACACCTTC. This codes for CASSSAGLYYGYTF.

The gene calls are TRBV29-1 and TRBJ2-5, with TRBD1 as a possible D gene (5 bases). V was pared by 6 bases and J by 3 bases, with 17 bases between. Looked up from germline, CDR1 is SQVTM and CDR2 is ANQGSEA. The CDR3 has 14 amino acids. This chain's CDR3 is CSVLSDILKETQYF. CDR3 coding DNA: TGCAGCGTGCTCTCGGACATTCTAAAAGAGACCCAGTACTTC. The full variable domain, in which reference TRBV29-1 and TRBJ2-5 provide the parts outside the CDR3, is SAVISQKPSRDICQRGTSLTIQCQVDSQVTMMFWYRQQPGQSLTLIATANQGSEATYESGFVIDKFPISRPNLTFSTLTVSNMSPEDSSIYLCSVLSDILKETQYFGPGTRLLVL.

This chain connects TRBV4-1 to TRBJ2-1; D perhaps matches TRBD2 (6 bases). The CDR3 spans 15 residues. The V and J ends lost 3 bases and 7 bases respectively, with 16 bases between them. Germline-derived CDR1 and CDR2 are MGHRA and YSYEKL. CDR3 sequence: CASSHPGTLVNEQFF. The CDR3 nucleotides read TGCGCCAGCAGCCACCCCGGGACTCTGGTAAATGAGCAGTTCTTC.

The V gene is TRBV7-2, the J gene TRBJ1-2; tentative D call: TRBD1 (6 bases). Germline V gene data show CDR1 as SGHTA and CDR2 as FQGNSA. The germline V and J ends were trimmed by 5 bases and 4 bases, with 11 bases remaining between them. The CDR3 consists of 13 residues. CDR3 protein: CASSPTGSYGYTF. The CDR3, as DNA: TGTGCCAGCAGCCCCACAGGGTCCTATGGCTACACCTTC.

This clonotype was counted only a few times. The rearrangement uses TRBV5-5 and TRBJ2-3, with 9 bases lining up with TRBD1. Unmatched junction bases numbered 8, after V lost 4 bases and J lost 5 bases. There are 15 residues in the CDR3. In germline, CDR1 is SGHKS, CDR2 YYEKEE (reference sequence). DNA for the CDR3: TGTGCCAGCAGCGGGAGGACAGGGGATAGAGATACGCAGTATTTT. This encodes CASSGRTGDRDTQYF.

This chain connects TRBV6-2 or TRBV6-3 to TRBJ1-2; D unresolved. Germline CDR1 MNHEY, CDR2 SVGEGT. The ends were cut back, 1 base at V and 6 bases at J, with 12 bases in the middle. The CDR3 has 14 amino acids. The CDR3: CASSYFPRYDGYTF. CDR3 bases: TGTGCCAGCAGTTACTTCCCCAGGTACGATGGCTACACCTTC.

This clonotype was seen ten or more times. In DNA form, the CDR3 reads TGTGCCAGCGGACAGGGAAACCAGCCCCAGCATTTT. This gives the protein CASGQGNQPQHF. The J gene is TRBJ1-5, the V gene TRBV7-2, with 8 nucleotides matching TRBD1. From germline, CDR1 is SGHTA and CDR2 FQGNSA. The CDR3 spans 12 residues. V lost 8 bases and J lost 7; bases outside the gene matches: 4.

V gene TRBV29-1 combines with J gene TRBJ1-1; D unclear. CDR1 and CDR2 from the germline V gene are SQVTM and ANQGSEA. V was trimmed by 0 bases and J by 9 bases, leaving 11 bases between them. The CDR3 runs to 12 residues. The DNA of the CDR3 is TGCAGCGTTGAAGATTTGGGATATCAAGCTTTCTTT. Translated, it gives CSVEDLGYQAFF.

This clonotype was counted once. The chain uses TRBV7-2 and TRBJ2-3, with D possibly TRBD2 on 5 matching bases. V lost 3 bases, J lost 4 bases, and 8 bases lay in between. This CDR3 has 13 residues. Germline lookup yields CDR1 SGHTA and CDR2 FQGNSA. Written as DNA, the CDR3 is TGTGCCAGCAGCTTTGCCGGGGCAGATACGCAGTATTTT. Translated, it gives CASSFAGADTQYF.

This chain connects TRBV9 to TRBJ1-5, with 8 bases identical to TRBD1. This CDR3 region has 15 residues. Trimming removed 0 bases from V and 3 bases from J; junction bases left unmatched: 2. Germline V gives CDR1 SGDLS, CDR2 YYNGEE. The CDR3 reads CASSVGGQVNQPQHF. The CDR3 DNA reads TGTGCCAGCAGCGTAGGGGGACAGGTCAATCAGCCCCAGCATTTT.

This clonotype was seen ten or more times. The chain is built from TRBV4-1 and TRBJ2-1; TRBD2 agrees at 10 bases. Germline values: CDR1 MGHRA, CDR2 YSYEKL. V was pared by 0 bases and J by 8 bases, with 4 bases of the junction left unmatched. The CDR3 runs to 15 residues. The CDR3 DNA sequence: TGCGCCAGCAGCCAAGAAACTAGCGGGGTCTATGAGCAGTTCTTC. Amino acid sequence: CASSQETSGVYEQFF.

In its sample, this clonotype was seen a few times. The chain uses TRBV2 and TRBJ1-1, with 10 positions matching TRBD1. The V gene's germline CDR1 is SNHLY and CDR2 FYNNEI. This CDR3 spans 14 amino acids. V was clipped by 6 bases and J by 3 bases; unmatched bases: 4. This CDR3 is CASSSTGGYTEAFF. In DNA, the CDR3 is TGTGCCAGCAGCTCGACAGGGGGCTACACTGAAGCTTTCTTT.

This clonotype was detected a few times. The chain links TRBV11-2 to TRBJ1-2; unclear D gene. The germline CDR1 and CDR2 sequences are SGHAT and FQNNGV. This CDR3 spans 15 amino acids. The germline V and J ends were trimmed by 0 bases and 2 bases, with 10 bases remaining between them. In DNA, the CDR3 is TGTGCCAGCAGCTTAGATACCCCCGGGAACTATGGCTACACCTTC. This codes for CASSLDTPGNYGYTF.

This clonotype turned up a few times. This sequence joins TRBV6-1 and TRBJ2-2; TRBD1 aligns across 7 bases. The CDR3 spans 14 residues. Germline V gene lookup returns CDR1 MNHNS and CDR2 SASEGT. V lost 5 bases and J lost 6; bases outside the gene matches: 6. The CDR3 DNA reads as TGTGCCAGCAGTCTCCTCACAGGGGCCGGGGAGCTGTTTTTT. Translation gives CASSLLTGAGELFF.

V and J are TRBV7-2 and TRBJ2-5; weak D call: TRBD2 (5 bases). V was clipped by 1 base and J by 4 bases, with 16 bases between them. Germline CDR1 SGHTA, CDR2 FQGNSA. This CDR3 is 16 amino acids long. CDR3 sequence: CASSLDTGMGSETQYF. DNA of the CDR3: TGTGCCAGCAGCTTAGATACGGGAATGGGGTCAGAGACCCAGTACTTC.